This TCR beta chain appears in the sequencing data of a study of graft-versus-host responses after intestinal transplantation. Study-level background: In this cohort, recipients had multivisceral, liver-intestinal, or isolated intestinal transplants. Study-wide results and caveats: Among recipient marrow samples, GvH clones were found; some appeared first in ileum or blood. Early post-transplant falls in HvG clones accompanied the peak levels of circulating GvH clones.

Germline CDR1 is GTSNPN and CDR2 is SVGIG (reference sequence). This CDR3 comprises 14 residues. Trimming at V came to 0 bases and at J to 2 bases, leaving 3 bases not matched to a gene. Data came from immunoSEQ multiplex PCR; TCRdb stores just in-frame clones and leaves some out. The profile shows 15,000 to 20,000 clones, about a third of them singletons. The receptor's source is a human patient who was an organ donor for intestinal transplantation. The sequencing here drew on alloreactive CD4+ T cells from a mixed lymphocyte reaction culture, taken before transplantation. Regarding subset: CFSE-low proliferating T cells sorted from roughly six-day pre-transplant mixed lymphocyte reaction (GvH or HvG direction). The gene calls are TRBV30 and TRBJ2-5, with 7 bases matching TRBD1. CDR3 sequence (DNA): TGTGCCTGGAGTGTAACCAGGGGGCAAGAGACCCAGTACTTC. Protein product: CAWSVTRGQETQYF.